This T cell receptor (beta chain) was captured by sequencing in a study of blood T cell repertoires in COVID-19. For the study at large: From the United States, Italy and Spain came samples of acute and convalescent COVID-19. T cells, B-cell-depleted T cells, or PBMCs supplied cDNA or gDNA.

Original processing methods: Estimates of nucleated cell counts were drawn from the amplification of reference gene primers. Generated by immunoSEQ multiplex PCR, the TCRdb table keeps only in-frame clones and is missing some. V and J calls and clone size follow that table, whereas D and trimming were derived from the DNA. The table records about 140,000 clones, around 84% of them present only once. Unmatched junction bases numbered 12, after V lost 4 bases and J lost 4 bases. The germline V gene has CDR1 SGHTS and CDR2 YDEGEE. The CDR3 extends over 16 amino acids. The rearrangement links TRBV5-8 to TRBJ2-5; 8 bases map to TRBD2. The receptor's source is a woman aged 60-75 years with acute or convalescent COVID-19. What was sequenced was peripheral blood. CDR3 region: CASSNGGAPGVETQYF. The CDR3 nucleotides are TGTGCCAGCAGCAACGGGGGGGCGCCTGGGGTAGAGACCCAGTACTTC.